A selection of T cell receptor beta chains follows, all from one sample in a study of blood T cell repertoires in COVID-19. Generated by immunoSEQ multiplex PCR, the TCRdb table keeps only in-frame clones and is missing some. The sample has about 100,000 clones; about nine tenths are singletons. Sequencing was carried out using peripheral blood. Receptors were obtained from a man aged 60 to 75 with acute or convalescent COVID-19. Both conserved end residues are part of each CDR3. A D gene is named only where the DNA matches it firmly.

D: TRBD2; V: TRBV5-1; CDR3: CASSGGLAGRYEQYF
D: TRBD1; V: TRBV30; CDR3: CAWSVGTVTYEQYF
D: NA; V: TRBV23-1; CDR3: CASPGGGDLLHF
D: NA; V: TRBV18; CDR3: CASSPGQGRAEAFF
D: NA; V: TRBV5-1; CDR3: CASSLGGEKLFF
D: NA; V: TRBV5-1; CDR3: CASSLQGTSTDTQYF
D: TRBD1; V: TRBV10-3; CDR3: CAISWDREASEAFF
D: NA; V: TRBV18; CDR3: CASSAGGEKLFF
D: NA; V: TRBV7-9; CDR3: CASSGRDSYNEQFF
D: TRBD1; V: TRBV30; CDR3: CAWRTGGRGSPLHF
D: NA; V: TRBV19; CDR3: CASSPGEPIQETQYF
D: NA; V: TRBV28; CDR3: CASTTRGNQPQHF
D: NA; V: TRBV24-1; CDR3: CATPGPSNQPQHF
D: NA; V: TRBV19; CDR3: CASSQVSNYGYTF
D: NA; V: TRBV18; CDR3: CASSPRGGAGFGTNEKLFF
D: NA; V: TRBV2; CDR3: CASTQVTNTGELFF
D: NA; V: TRBV5-4; CDR3: CASSLVSGALAGELFF
D: NA; V: TRBV7-6; CDR3: CASSDRPTGSYNSPLHF
D: NA; V: TRBV30; CDR3: CAWSVQGARETQYF
D: NA; V: TRBV29-1; CDR3: CSVIQGTEAFF
D: TRBD2; V: TRBV7-3; CDR3: CASSLAVAGIQETQYF
D: NA; V: TRBV27; CDR3: CASSHPAGPNTEAFF
D: NA; V: TRBV19; CDR3: CASSPTDRSTEAFF
D: TRBD2; V: TRBV19; CDR3: CASRTSGQTNTGELFF
D: TRBD1; V: TRBV6-5; CDR3: CASSLQGEANQPQHF
D: NA; V: TRBV28; CDR3: CASSLQENTEAFF